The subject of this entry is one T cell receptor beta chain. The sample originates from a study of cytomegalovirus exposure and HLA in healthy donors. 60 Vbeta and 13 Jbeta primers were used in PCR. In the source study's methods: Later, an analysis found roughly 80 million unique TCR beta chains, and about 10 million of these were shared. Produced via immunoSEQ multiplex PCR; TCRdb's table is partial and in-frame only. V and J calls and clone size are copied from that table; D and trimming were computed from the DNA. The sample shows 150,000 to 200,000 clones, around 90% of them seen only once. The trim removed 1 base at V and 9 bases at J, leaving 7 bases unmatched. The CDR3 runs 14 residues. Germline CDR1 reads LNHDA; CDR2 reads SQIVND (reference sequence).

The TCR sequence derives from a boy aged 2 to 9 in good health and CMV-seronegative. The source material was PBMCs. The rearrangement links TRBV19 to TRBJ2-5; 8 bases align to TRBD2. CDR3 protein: CASSIGGGLVPQYF. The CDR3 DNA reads TGTGCCAGTAGTATAGGGGGGGGACTAGTGCCCCAGTACTTC.